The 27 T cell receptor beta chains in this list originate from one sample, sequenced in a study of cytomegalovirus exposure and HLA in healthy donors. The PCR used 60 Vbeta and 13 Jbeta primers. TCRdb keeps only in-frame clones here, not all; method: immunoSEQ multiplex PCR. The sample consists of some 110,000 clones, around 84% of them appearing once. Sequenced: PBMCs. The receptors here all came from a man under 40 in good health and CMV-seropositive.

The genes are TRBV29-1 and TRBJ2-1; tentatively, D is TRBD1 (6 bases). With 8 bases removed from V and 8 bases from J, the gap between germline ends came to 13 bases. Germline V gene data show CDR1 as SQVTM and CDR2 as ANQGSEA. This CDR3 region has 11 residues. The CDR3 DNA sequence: TGCAGCACGTTCCACAGGGATGAGCAGTTCTTC. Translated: CSTFHRDEQFF.

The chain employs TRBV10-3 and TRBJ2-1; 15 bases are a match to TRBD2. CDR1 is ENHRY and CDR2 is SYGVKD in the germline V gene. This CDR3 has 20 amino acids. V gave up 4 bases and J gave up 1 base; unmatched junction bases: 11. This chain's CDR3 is CAISGLTGTSGRRSYNEQFF. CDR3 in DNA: TGTGCCATCAGTGGCTTAACCGGGACTAGCGGGAGGAGGTCCTACAATGAGCAGTTCTTC.

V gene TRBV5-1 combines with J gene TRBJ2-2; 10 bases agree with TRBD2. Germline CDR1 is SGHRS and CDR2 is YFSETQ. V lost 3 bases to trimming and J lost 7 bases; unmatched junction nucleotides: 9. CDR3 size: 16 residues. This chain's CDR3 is CASSSSGTSEVGELFF. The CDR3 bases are TGCGCCAGCAGCTCTAGCGGGACTAGCGAGGTCGGGGAGCTGTTTTTT.

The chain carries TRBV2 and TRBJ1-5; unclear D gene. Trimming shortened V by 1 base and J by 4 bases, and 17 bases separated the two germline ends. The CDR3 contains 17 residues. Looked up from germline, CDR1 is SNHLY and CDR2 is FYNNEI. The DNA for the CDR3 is TGTGCCAGCAGTGAAGTCTCGACCAATCCACTAAATCAGCCCCAGCATTTT. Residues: CASSEVSTNPLNQPQHF.

CDR3 DNA sequence: TGCGCCAGCAGCCCCCCGGTCGGCGGGGACTATGGCTACACCTTC. This gives the protein CASSPPVGGDYGYTF. This chain uses TRBV4-1 with TRBJ1-2; no clear D gene. The V end was cut by 4 bases, the J end by 3 bases, with 15 bases between. The CDR3 has 15 residues. Germline lookup yields CDR1 MGHRA and CDR2 YSYEKL.

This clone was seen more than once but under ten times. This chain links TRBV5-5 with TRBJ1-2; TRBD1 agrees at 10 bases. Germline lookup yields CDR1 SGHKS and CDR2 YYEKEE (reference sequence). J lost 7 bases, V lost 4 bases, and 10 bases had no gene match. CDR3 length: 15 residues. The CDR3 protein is CASSHGGTGAGGYTF. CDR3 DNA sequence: TGTGCCAGCAGCCACGGCGGGACAGGGGCGGGTGGCTACACCTTC.

The CDR3 coding sequence is TGTGCCACGGGAAGGACTAGCGGAGAGCAGTACGTC. It specifies CATGRTSGEQYV. This chain links TRBV10-3 with TRBJ2-7; TRBD2 matches 10 bases. In germline, CDR1 is ENHRY, CDR2 SYGVKD. The CDR3 sequence is 12 residues long. Trimming at V came to 10 bases and at J to 7 bases, leaving 7 bases not matched to a gene.

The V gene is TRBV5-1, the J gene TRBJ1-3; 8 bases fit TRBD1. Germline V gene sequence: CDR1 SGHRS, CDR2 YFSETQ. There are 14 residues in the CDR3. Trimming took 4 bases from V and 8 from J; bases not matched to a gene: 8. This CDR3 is CASSRRAGGDTIYF. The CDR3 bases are TGCGCCAGCAGCCGCCGGGCAGGGGGCGACACCATATATTTT.

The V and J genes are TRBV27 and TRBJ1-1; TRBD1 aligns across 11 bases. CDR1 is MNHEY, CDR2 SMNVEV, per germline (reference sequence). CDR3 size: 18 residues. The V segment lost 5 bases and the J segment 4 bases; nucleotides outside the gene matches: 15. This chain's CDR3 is CASSPAGTGGAEGTEAFF. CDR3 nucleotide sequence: TGTGCCAGCAGTCCCGCCGGGACAGGGGGAGCGGAGGGCACTGAAGCTTTCTTT.

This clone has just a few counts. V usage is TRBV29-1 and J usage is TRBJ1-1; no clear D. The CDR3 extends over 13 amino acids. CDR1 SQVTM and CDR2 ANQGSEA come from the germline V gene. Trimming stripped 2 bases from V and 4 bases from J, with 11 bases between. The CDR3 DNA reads TGCAGCGTTGAATTCAGGAGCGGCACTGAAGCTTTCTTT. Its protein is CSVEFRSGTEAFF.

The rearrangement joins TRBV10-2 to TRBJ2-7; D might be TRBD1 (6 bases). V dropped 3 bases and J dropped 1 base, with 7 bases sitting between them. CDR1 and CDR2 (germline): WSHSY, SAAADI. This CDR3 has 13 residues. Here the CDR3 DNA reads TGCGCCAGCAGTGAAGGGGGATCCTACGAGCAGTACTTC. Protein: CASSEGGSYEQYF.

CDR3 loop: CASSLFWTGEWETQYF. CDR3 in DNA: TGTGCCAGCAGTTTATTTTGGACAGGGGAATGGGAGACCCAGTACTTC. The chain links TRBV27 to TRBJ2-5; 9 bases line up with TRBD1. V dropped 1 base and J dropped 5; count of bases not matched to a gene: 8. CDR3 length equals 16 residues. Germline V lookup: CDR1 MNHEY, CDR2 SMNVEV (reference sequence).

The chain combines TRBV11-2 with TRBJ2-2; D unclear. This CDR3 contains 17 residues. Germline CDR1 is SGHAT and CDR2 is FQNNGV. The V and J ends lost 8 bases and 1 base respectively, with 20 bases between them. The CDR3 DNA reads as TGTGCCAGCCGCACAATCCGAGGTTTGGAGAACACCGGGGAGCTGTTTTTT. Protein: CASRTIRGLENTGELFF.

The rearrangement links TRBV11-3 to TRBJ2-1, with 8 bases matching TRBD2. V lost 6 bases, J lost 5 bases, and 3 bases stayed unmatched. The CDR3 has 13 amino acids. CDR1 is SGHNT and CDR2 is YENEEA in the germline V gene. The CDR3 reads CASRVRGDNEQFF. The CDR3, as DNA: TGTGCCAGCAGGGTGCGGGGGGACAATGAGCAGTTCTTC.

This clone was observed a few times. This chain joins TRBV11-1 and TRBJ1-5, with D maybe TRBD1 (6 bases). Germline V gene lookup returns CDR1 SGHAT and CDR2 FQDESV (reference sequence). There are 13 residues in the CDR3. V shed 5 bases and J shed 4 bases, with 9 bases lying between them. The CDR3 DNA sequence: TGTGCCAGCAGCCCCGACAGGAATCAGCCCCAGCATTTT. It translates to CASSPDRNQPQHF.

The CDR3 coding sequence is TGTGCCAGCAGTCAGACAGGGGGCTATGGCTACACCTTC. Residues: CASSQTGGYGYTF. V usage is TRBV2 and J usage is TRBJ1-2, with 9 positions matching TRBD1. Germline lookup yields CDR1 SNHLY and CDR2 FYNNEI. The CDR3 runs 13 residues. The V gene end was trimmed by 5 bases and the J gene end by 4 bases; junction bases not matched to a gene: 2.

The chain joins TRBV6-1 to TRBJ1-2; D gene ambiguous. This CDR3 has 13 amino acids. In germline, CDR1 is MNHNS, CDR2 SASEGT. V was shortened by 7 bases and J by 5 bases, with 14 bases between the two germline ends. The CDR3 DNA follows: TGTGCCAGCAAAGTTGATCGAGGGTATGGCTACACCTTC. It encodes CASKVDRGYGYTF.

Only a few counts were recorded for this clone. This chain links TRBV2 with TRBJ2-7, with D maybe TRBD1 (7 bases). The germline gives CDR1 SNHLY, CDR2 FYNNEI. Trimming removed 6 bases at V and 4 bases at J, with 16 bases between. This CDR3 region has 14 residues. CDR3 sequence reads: CASSDQQGRYEQYF. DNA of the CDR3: TGTGCCAGCAGCGATCAACAGGGGAGGTACGAGCAGTACTTC.

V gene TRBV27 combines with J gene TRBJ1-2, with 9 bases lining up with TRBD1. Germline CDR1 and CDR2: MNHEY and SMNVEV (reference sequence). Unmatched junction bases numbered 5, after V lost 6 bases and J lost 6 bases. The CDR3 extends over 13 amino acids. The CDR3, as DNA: TGTGCCAGCAGCTATACAGGGGGCAATGGCTACACCTTC. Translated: CASSYTGGNGYTF.

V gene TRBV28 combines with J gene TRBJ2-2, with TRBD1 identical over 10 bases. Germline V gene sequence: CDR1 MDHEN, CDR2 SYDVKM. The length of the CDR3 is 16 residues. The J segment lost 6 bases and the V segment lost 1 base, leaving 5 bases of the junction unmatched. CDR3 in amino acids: CASSLYGTGVPGELFF. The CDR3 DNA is TGTGCCAGCAGTTTATACGGGACAGGGGTCCCCGGGGAGCTGTTTTTT.

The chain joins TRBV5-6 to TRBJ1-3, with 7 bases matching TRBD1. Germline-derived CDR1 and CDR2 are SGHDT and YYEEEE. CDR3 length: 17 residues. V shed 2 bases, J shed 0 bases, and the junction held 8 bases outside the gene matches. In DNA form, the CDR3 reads TGTGCCAGCAGCTTTCAGGGGGGCCTCAGCTCTGGAAACACCATATATTTT. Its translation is CASSFQGGLSSGNTIYF.

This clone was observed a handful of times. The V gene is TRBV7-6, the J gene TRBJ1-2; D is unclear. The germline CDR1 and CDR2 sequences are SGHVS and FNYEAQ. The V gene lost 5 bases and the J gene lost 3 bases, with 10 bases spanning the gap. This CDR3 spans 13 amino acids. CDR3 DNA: TGTGCCAGCAGCCCTCAGGAGGACTATGGCTACACCTTC. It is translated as CASSPQEDYGYTF.

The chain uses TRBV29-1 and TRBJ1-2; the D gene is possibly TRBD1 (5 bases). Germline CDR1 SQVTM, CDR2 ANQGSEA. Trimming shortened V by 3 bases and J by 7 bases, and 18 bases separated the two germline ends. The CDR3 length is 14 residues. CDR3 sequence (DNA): TGCAGCGTTGACGGATTTCGGGGGGAGTCTGGCTACACCTTC. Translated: CSVDGFRGESGYTF.

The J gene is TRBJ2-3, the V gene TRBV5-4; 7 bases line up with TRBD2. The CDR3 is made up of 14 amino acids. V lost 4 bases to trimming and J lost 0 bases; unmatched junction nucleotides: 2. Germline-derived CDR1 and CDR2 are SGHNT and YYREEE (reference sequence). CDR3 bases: TGTGCCAGCAGCCGGGAGGTGAGCACAGATACGCAGTATTTT. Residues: CASSREVSTDTQYF.

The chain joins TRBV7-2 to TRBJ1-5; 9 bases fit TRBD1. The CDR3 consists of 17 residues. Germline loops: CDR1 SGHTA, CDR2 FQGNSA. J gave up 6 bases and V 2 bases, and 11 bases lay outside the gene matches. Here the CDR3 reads CASSLRTGTGFGQPQHF. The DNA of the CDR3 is TGTGCCAGCAGCTTAAGAACCGGGACAGGGTTTGGTCAGCCCCAGCATTTT.

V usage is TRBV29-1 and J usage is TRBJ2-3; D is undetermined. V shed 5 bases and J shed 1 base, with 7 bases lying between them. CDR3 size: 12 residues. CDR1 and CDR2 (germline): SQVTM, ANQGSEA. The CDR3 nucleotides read TGCAGCGTTAAACTCGGCACAGATACGCAGTATTTT. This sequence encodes CSVKLGTDTQYF.

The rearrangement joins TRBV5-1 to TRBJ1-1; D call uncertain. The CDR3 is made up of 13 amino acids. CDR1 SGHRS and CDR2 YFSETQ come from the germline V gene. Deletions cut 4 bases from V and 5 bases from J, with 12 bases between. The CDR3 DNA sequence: TGCGCCAGCAGCCGGAACGTGAGGACTGAAGCTTTCTTT. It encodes CASSRNVRTEAFF.